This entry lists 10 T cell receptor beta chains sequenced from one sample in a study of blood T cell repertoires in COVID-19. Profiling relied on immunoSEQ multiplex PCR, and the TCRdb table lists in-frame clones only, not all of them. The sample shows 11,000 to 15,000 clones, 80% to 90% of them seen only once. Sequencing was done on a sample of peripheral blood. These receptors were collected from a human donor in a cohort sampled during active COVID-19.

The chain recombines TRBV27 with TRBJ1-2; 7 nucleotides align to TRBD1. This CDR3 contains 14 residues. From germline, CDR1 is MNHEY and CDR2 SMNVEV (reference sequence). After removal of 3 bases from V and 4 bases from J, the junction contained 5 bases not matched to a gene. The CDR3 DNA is TGTGCCAGCAGTTTTCGAGGGGGCTTCTATGGCTACACCTTC. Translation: CASSFRGGFYGYTF.

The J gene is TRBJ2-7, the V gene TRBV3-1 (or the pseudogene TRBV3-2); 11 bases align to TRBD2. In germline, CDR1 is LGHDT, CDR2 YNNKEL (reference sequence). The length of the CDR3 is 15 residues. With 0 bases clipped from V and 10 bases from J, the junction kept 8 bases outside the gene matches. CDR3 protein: CASSQEVLAGGPQYF. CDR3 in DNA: TGTGCCAGCAGCCAAGAGGTGTTAGCGGGAGGGCCCCAGTACTTC.

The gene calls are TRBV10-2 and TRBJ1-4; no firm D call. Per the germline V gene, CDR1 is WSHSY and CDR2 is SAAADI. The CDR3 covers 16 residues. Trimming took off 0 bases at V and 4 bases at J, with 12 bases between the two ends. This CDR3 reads CASSESIGPHNEKLFF. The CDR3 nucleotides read TGCGCCAGCAGTGAGTCGATTGGCCCCCATAATGAAAAACTGTTTTTT.

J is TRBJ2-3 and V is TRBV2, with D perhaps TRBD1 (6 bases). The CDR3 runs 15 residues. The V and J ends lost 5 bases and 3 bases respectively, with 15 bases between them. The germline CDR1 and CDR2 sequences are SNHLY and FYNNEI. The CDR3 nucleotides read TGTGCCAGCAGTTTACAGGGATTAGGGACAGATACGCAGTATTTT. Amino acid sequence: CASSLQGLGTDTQYF.

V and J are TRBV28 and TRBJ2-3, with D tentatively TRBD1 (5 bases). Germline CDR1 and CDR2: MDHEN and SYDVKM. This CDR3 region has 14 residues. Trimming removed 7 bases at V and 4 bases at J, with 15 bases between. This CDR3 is CASTGRLGADTQYF. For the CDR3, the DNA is TGTGCCAGCACAGGGCGCCTCGGCGCAGATACGCAGTATTTT.

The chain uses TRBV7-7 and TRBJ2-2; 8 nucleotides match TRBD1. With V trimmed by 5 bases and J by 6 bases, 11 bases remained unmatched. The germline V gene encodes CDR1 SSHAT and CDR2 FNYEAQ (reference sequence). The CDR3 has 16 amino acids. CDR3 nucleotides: TGTGCCAGCAGCGCGGCCGGACAGGGTCGGGCCGGGGAGCTGTTTTTT. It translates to CASSAAGQGRAGELFF.

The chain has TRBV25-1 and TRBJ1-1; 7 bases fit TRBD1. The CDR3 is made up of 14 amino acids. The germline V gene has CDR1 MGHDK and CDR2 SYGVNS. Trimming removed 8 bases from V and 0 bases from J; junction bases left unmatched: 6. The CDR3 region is CASLDQGVNTEAFF. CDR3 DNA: TGTGCCAGCTTGGACCAGGGGGTGAACACTGAAGCTTTCTTT.

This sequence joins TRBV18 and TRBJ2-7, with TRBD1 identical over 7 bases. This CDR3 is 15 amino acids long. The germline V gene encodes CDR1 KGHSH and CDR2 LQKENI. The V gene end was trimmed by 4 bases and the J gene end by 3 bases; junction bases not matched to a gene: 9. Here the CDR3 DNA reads TGTGCCAGCTCACAGCGAACCGGGACAGACTACGAGCAGTACTTC. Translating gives CASSQRTGTDYEQYF.

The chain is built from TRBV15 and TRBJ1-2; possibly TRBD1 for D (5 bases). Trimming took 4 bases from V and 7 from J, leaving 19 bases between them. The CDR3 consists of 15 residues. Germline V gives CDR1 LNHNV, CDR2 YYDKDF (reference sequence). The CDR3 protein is CATSTTPTKDTGYTF. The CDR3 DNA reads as TGTGCCACCAGCACGACTCCTACGAAGGACACTGGCTACACCTTC.

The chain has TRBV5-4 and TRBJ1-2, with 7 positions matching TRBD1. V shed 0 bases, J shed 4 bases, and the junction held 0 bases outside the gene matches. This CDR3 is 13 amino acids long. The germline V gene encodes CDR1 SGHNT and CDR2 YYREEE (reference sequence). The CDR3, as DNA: TGTGCCAGCAGCTTGGACAGGGGCTATGGCTACACCTTC. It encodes CASSLDRGYGYTF.